This T cell receptor beta chain is from a study of cytomegalovirus exposure and HLA in healthy donors. Primers included in the PCR were 60 Vbeta and 13 Jbeta primers. Sequenced by immunoSEQ multiplex PCR; TCRdb stores in-frame clones only, minus some. This sample has tens of thousands of clones, with around three fifths found just once. General study findings and limits: Reportedly, TCR beta sequences accurately predicted HLA-A and HLA-B alleles in most subjects. Most TCR beta V segments were productive about 87% or about 30% of the time in an earlier analysis. A later analysis by the authors found several of the most significant clusters apparently linked to common viral pathogens.

This clone was seen a few times. Its antigen remains unknown. The clonotype was recovered from a woman aged 40 to 55 in good health and CMV-seropositive. Sequencing was carried out using PBMCs.

The chain's CDR3 is CASSWDTGPNEKLFF. The CDR3, as DNA: TGTGCCAGCAGCTGGGACACGGGCCCTAATGAAAAACTGTTTTTT. The chain has TRBV7-2 and TRBJ1-4; weak D call: TRBD1 (6 bases). V was clipped by 4 bases and J by 3 bases, with 12 bases between them. The CDR3 consists of 15 residues. Looked up from germline, CDR1 is SGHTA and CDR2 is FQGNSA.